Each of the 25 T cell receptor beta chains below was sequenced from the same sample in a study of identical twins. TCRdb re-called the 5' RACE reads through MiXCR, storing one row per CDR3 protein. The sample contains hundreds of thousands of distinct CDR3 sequences, around 8.1% of which appear only once. The same sample was also studied in work on yellow fever vaccine responses in identical twins.

Sequenced input: memory (CD45RO+) T cells sorted from blood. These receptors originate from a young woman in good health.

This clonotype was seen a handful of times. This rearrangement joins TRBV6-6 to TRBJ1-2; no definite D call. Germline assignment: CDR1 MNHNY and CDR2 SVGAGI (reference sequence). The germline V and J ends were trimmed by 2 bases and 0 bases, with 4 bases remaining between them. The CDR3 sequence is 13 residues long. As DNA, the CDR3 is TGTGCCAGCAGTTACACGGCTAACTATGGCTACACCTTC. Translation gives CASSYTANYGYTF.

The rearrangement links TRBV12-3 or TRBV12-4 to TRBJ2-5; 7 bases map to TRBD2. The CDR3 runs to 18 residues. V gave up 11 bases and J gave up 4 bases; unmatched junction bases: 25. CDR3 loop: CALSLGFKRGVPGETQYF. The CDR3 bases are TGTGCCCTCAGTTTGGGTTTTAAGCGGGGAGTCCCCGGAGAGACCCAGTACTTC.

The V call is TRBV7-9, the J call TRBJ2-7; D is unresolved. V was shortened by 1 base and J by 1 base, with 14 bases between the two germline ends. The CDR3 has 16 amino acids. Germline-derived CDR1 and CDR2 are SEHNR and FQNEAQ (reference sequence). CDR3 in amino acids: CASSLGSGVLSYEQYF. The CDR3, as DNA: TGTGCCAGCAGCTTAGGGTCAGGAGTCCTTTCCTACGAGCAGTACTTC.

This clonotype was seen a handful of times. CDR3 sequence reads: CASSLVGLAGGDTQYF. Here the CDR3 DNA reads TGTGCCAGCAGTTTAGTGGGACTAGCGGGGGGAGATACGCAGTATTTT. The chain uses TRBV27 and TRBJ2-3; 15 bases are shared with TRBD2. This CDR3 is 16 amino acids long. Germline assignment: CDR1 MNHEY and CDR2 SMNVEV (reference sequence). The ends lost 2 bases at V and 5 bases at J; junction bases unmatched: 2.

The table lists this clonotype with many counts. This chain joins TRBV5-1 and TRBJ2-5; D gene unclear. V dropped 0 bases and J dropped 1 base, with 13 bases sitting between them. CDR1 is SGHRS, CDR2 YFSETQ, per germline. CDR3 length equals 16 residues. The CDR3 region has the DNA TGCGCCAGCAGCTTGGGATCAGTGGCTTTCCAAGAGACCCAGTACTTC. It specifies CASSLGSVAFQETQYF.

This clonotype has only one observation. This chain uses TRBV18 with TRBJ2-5, with 10 bases lining up with TRBD2. The CDR3 runs 15 residues. Germline loops: CDR1 KGHSH, CDR2 LQKENI. The V segment lost 4 bases and the J segment 4 bases; nucleotides outside the gene matches: 6. The CDR3 is CASSREAGGRETQYF. The CDR3 bases are TGTGCCAGCTCACGGGAAGCGGGAGGGAGAGAGACCCAGTACTTC. Drawing the rest from reference TRBV18 and TRBJ2-5, the complete variable domain is NAGVMQNPRHLVRRRGQEARLRCSPMKGHSHVYWYRQLPEEGLKFMVYLQKENIIDESGMPKERFSAEFPKEGPSILRIQQVVRGDSAAYFCASSREAGGRETQYFGPGTRLLVL.

This clonotype was detected many times. The rearrangement links TRBV21-1 to TRBJ2-7; the DNA was not used to check the table's D call, TRBD1. TRBV21-1 is recorded as a pseudogene. This CDR3 is 15 amino acids long. CDR3 sequence (DNA): TGTGCCAGCAGCAAACTGGGGGACAGGGACTACGAGCAGTACTTC. Protein product: CASSKLGDRDYEQYF.

The V call is TRBV5-6, the J call TRBJ2-1, with unresolved D. Germline V gene data show CDR1 as SGHDT and CDR2 as YYEEEE. The V and J ends lost 4 bases and 1 base respectively, with 18 bases between them. The CDR3 contains 17 residues. The CDR3 DNA sequence: TGTGCCAGCAGCCTGTTTAGGGCCTCACTATCCTACAATGAGCAGTTCTTC. As protein: CASSLFRASLSYNEQFF.

This chain uses TRBV5-6 with TRBJ1-1, with no clear D. This CDR3 has 15 residues. Trimming stripped 4 bases from V and 11 bases from J, with 24 bases between. CDR1 SGHDT and CDR2 YYEEEE come from the germline V gene. The CDR3, as DNA: TGTGCCAGCAGCATTAGGACGCAGCCGAGACGTGATGCTTTCTTT. Its translation: CASSIRTQPRRDAFF.

This clonotype came up many times. This rearrangement joins TRBV24-1 to TRBJ1-2; D remains ambiguous. CDR1 and CDR2 (germline): KGHDR, SFDVKD. The ends were cut back, 6 bases at V and 2 bases at J, with 6 bases in the middle. This CDR3 contains 12 residues. CDR3 amino acids: CATSFGNYGYTF. The CDR3 DNA reads TGTGCCACCAGTTTCGGAAACTATGGCTACACCTTC.

The rearrangement joins TRBV15 to TRBJ2-1; 14 positions match TRBD2. Trimming cost V 3 bases and J 10 bases; bases outside gene matches: 11. The CDR3 consists of 17 residues. From germline, CDR1 is LNHNV and CDR2 YYDKDF (reference sequence). The CDR3 nucleotides read TGTGCCACCAGCAGGTCAAGGACTAGCGGGAGGACATTGGAGCAGTTCTTC. Protein sequence: CATSRSRTSGRTLEQFF.

This clonotype was seen more than once but under ten times. For the CDR3, the DNA is TGTGCCAGCGGAAAACCGGGACTGCGGGTCCACACCGGGGAGCTGTTTTTT. The encoded protein is CASGKPGLRVHTGELFF. The chain couples TRBV6-1 to TRBJ2-2; D possibly corresponds to TRBD2 (6 bases). The CDR3 has 17 residues. The germline CDR1 and CDR2 sequences are MNHNS and SASEGT. The V end was cut by 8 bases, the J end by 3 bases, with 22 bases between.

The table lists this clonotype with many counts. This rearrangement joins TRBV10-1 to TRBJ2-5, with D possibly being TRBD2 (5 bases). V gave up 6 bases and J gave up 1 base, with 9 bases separating them. CDR1 is WNHNN, CDR2 SYGVQD, per germline (reference sequence). There are 13 residues in the CDR3. The CDR3 here is CASSGVLQETQYF. Here the CDR3 DNA reads TGCGCCAGCAGCGGGGTACTCCAAGAGACCCAGTACTTC.

Ten or more counts support this clonotype. The genes are TRBV20-1 and TRBJ2-1, with TRBD2 identical over 9 bases. J gave up 4 bases and V 3 bases, and 16 bases lay outside the gene matches. CDR3 length equals 18 residues. Germline assignment: CDR1 DFQATT and CDR2 SNEGSKA (reference sequence). The CDR3 reads CSASPGLGGRALYNEQFF. The CDR3, as DNA: TGCAGTGCTAGTCCGGGTTTAGGCGGGAGGGCCTTATACAATGAGCAGTTCTTC.

This clonotype was detected many times. The V and J genes are TRBV12-3 or TRBV12-4 and TRBJ1-2, with 7 bases matching TRBD1. Trimming cost V 4 bases and J 3 bases; bases outside gene matches: 14. The CDR3 spans 17 residues. The CDR3 region has the DNA TGTGCCAGCAGTTCACAGGACAGGTCGACCGCTGACTATGGCTACACCTTC. Translation gives CASSSQDRSTADYGYTF.

This clonotype has more than one count but fewer than ten. DNA for the CDR3: TGCGCCAGCAGCTGGGACTCCGGCACAGATACGCAGTATTTT. This translates into CASSWDSGTDTQYF. J is TRBJ2-3 and V is TRBV5-1; weak D call: TRBD2 (6 bases). This CDR3 comprises 14 residues. Per the germline V gene, CDR1 is SGHRS and CDR2 is YFSETQ. The V end was cut by 3 bases, the J end by 1 base, with 9 bases between.

This clonotype occurred a few times. This rearrangement joins TRBV6-1 to TRBJ2-3; the match to TRBD2 covers 13 bases. The CDR3 runs 16 residues. The V segment lost 10 bases and the J segment 0 bases; nucleotides outside the gene matches: 7. The V gene's germline CDR1 is MNHNS and CDR2 SASEGT. CDR3 nucleotides: TGTGCCATCGGACTAGCGGGGGACCCAAGCACAGATACGCAGTATTTT. This codes for CAIGLAGDPSTDTQYF.

This clonotype was picked up many times. The chain employs TRBV7-9 and TRBJ2-5, with D maybe TRBD2 (6 bases). V was cut by 5 bases and J by 5 bases, with 15 bases left in between. The germline CDR1 and CDR2 sequences are SEHNR and FQNEAQ (reference sequence). CDR3 size: 14 residues. The CDR3 is CASSVGGSGETQYF. The DNA of the CDR3 is TGTGCCAGCAGCGTAGGAGGGTCGGGGGAGACCCAGTACTTC.

This clonotype was observed at least ten times. The chain recombines TRBV5-1 with TRBJ2-2, with TRBD2 as a possible D gene (6 bases). V was trimmed by 0 bases and J by 4 bases, leaving 10 bases between them. CDR1 SGHRS and CDR2 YFSETQ come from the germline V gene. The CDR3 contains 15 residues. The CDR3 nucleotides are TGCGCCAGCAGCTTGGCCCTAGCGAGCACCGGGGAGCTGTTTTTT. It specifies CASSLALASTGELFF. The variable domain in full, with the rest retrieved from reference TRBV5-1 and TRBJ2-2, is KAGVTQTPRYLIKTRGQQVTLSCSPISGHRSVSWYQQTPGQGLQFLFEYFSETQRNKGNFPGRFSGRQFSNSRSEMNVSTLELGDSALYLCASSLALASTGELFFGEGSRLTVL.

The rearrangement uses TRBV29-1 and TRBJ2-3; D call uncertain. Germline values: CDR1 SQVTM, CDR2 ANQGSEA. Trimming cost V 3 bases and J 2 bases, with 12 bases left between them. This CDR3 has 14 amino acids. This CDR3 is CSVDTFSPTDTQYF. CDR3 bases: TGCAGCGTTGATACCTTCTCCCCCACAGATACGCAGTATTTT.

This clonotype was seen more than once but under ten times. The chain carries TRBV11-2 and TRBJ2-1; D is uncertain. The V gene lost 1 base and the J gene lost 6 bases, with 10 bases spanning the gap. CDR3 length: 14 residues. From germline, CDR1 is SGHAT and CDR2 FQNNGV. The CDR3 here is CASSLVSRGNEQFF. CDR3 in DNA: TGTGCCAGCAGCTTAGTCAGCCGTGGCAATGAGCAGTTCTTC.

This clonotype was counted at least ten times. The genes are TRBV7-3 and TRBJ2-2, with TRBD2 matching 7 bases. J gave up 5 bases and V 11 bases, and 5 bases lay outside the gene matches. The CDR3 has 12 residues. Germline loops: CDR1 SGHTA, CDR2 FQGTGA. CDR3 sequence (DNA): TGTGCCGCGGGGGATCGTACCGGGGAGCTGTTTTTT. Translation gives CAAGDRTGELFF.

Many counts were recorded for this clonotype. The V call is TRBV10-1, the J call TRBJ1-6; D remains unclear. Trimming pared 9 bases from V and 10 bases from J, leaving 4 bases between. Looked up from germline, CDR1 is WNHNN and CDR2 is SYGVQD (reference sequence). The CDR3 contains 9 residues. CDR3 sequence reads: CARQSPLHF. The DNA for the CDR3 is TGCGCCAGACAGTCACCCCTCCACTTT.

There are a few counts of this clonotype. The J gene is TRBJ2-1, the V gene TRBV20-1; 8 bases match TRBD2. Losses at the gene ends were 7 bases for V and 8 bases for J; bases not matched to a gene: 7. CDR3 size: 12 residues. CDR1 and CDR2 from the germline V gene are DFQATT and SNEGSKA (reference sequence). The CDR3 DNA follows: TGCAGTGTAAGGGGACTAGAGTATGAGCAGTTCTTC. The encoded protein is CSVRGLEYEQFF.

This chain joins TRBV3-1 and TRBJ1-1; D is unclear. Germline CDR1 LGHDT, CDR2 YNNKEL (reference sequence). The CDR3 extends over 13 amino acids. Trimming pared 1 base from V and 2 bases from J, leaving 5 bases between. This chain's CDR3 is CASSQGKNTEAFF. The CDR3 DNA sequence: TGTGCCAGCAGCCAAGGGAAAAACACTGAAGCTTTCTTT.